Shown below are 6 T cell receptor beta chains from a single sample sequenced in a study of blood T cell repertoires in COVID-19. Sequenced by immunoSEQ multiplex PCR; TCRdb stores in-frame clones only, minus some. The table includes 70,000 or so clones, approximately 83% detected once. Input material: peripheral blood. Source of these receptors: a man at least 80 years old with acute or convalescent COVID-19.

This chain uses TRBV6-2 or TRBV6-3 with TRBJ2-4; 8 nucleotides line up with TRBD2. J gave up 0 bases and V 5 bases, and 3 bases lay outside the gene matches. Germline assignment: CDR1 MNHEY and CDR2 SVGEGT. There are 15 residues in the CDR3. The CDR3, as DNA: TGTGCCAGCAGTCCGGGGGGGGTAGCCAAAAACATTCAGTACTTC. The encoded protein is CASSPGGVAKNIQYF.

This chain links TRBV11-2 with TRBJ2-5; 8 bases are a match to TRBD1. Germline lookup yields CDR1 SGHAT and CDR2 FQNNGV. J lost 2 bases, V lost 1 base, and 0 bases had no gene match. This CDR3 has 14 residues. In DNA, the CDR3 is TGTGCCAGCAGCTTAGGGACAGGGCAAGAGACCCAGTACTTC. As protein: CASSLGTGQETQYF.

The gene calls are TRBV4-1 and TRBJ2-1; TRBD2 matches 8 bases. Trimming cost V 0 bases and J 6 bases; bases outside gene matches: 4. The CDR3 runs 15 residues. Looked up from germline, CDR1 is MGHRA and CDR2 is YSYEKL. CDR3 residues: CASSQDREGLNEQFF. CDR3 sequence (DNA): TGCGCCAGCAGCCAAGACCGGGAGGGGCTCAATGAGCAGTTCTTC.

This rearrangement joins TRBV4-3 to TRBJ2-1; the match to TRBD2 covers 14 bases. V lost 1 base to trimming and J lost 10 bases; unmatched junction nucleotides: 9. This CDR3 region has 17 residues. CDR1 is LGHNA and CDR2 is YSLEER in the germline V gene. This CDR3 is CASSQGGTSGSGREQFF. CDR3 in DNA: TGCGCCAGCAGCCAAGGAGGGACTAGCGGGAGCGGGAGGGAGCAGTTCTTC.

The chain uses TRBV18 and TRBJ1-2, with 8 bases matching TRBD1. Germline values: CDR1 KGHSH, CDR2 LQKENI. This CDR3 contains 15 residues. V gave up 8 bases and J gave up 4 bases; unmatched junction bases: 12. In DNA form, the CDR3 reads TGTGCCAGCCTTCCGGAGCAGGGGGCGCCCTATGGCTACACCTTC. Translated: CASLPEQGAPYGYTF.

The chain carries TRBV24-1 and TRBJ2-7; TRBD1 might be the D (5 bases). The germline V gene encodes CDR1 KGHDR and CDR2 SFDVKD. This CDR3 comprises 15 residues. The V gene lost 0 bases and the J gene lost 4 bases, with 12 bases spanning the gap. CDR3 protein: CATSDLVRGGYEQYF. The CDR3 DNA reads as TGTGCCACCAGTGATTTGGTAAGGGGTGGTTACGAGCAGTACTTC.